The 14 T cell receptor beta chains below were found in one sample sequenced in a study of cytomegalovirus exposure and HLA in healthy donors. The PCR employed 60 Vbeta primers together with 13 Jbeta primers. Data came from immunoSEQ multiplex PCR; TCRdb stores just in-frame clones and leaves some out. This sample has about 89,000 clones, with around 10% found just once. The specimen was PBMCs. These receptors were taken from a middle-aged man in good health and CMV-seropositive.

This clone turned up a few times. The rearrangement joins TRBV29-1 to TRBJ1-5; possible D gene TRBD1, 6 bases. Per the germline V gene, CDR1 is SQVTM and CDR2 is ANQGSEA. The ends were cut back, 0 bases at V and 0 bases at J, with 18 bases in the middle. This CDR3 region has 18 residues. In DNA form, the CDR3 reads TGCAGCGTTGAAGAGGAGGGAGGGGGATTCGGTAGCAATCAGCCCCAGCATTTT. This encodes CSVEEEGGGFGSNQPQHF.

Here the CDR3 reads CASSTSSGSNTQYF. In DNA, the CDR3 is TGTGCCAGCAGTACTTCTAGCGGGAGTAATACGCAGTATTTT. The genes are TRBV6-5 and TRBJ2-3; 10 bases fit TRBD2. There are 14 residues in the CDR3. Germline CDR1 and CDR2: MNHEY and SVGAGI. The V gene end was trimmed by 5 bases and the J gene end by 7 bases; junction bases not matched to a gene: 6.

The sample holds many counts of this clone. CDR3 sequence reads: CASSEGGQTNSPLHF. CDR3 sequence (DNA): TGTGCCAGCAGTGAGGGGGGACAGACTAATTCACCCCTCCACTTT. The chain uses TRBV2 and TRBJ1-6; 7 bases line up with TRBD1. Trimming removed 3 bases from V and 6 bases from J; junction bases left unmatched: 5. The CDR3 covers 15 residues. CDR1 SNHLY and CDR2 FYNNEI come from the germline V gene.

This clone was observed a few times. J is TRBJ2-7 and V is TRBV7-2; possible D gene TRBD1, 6 bases. V shed 6 bases and J shed 3 bases, with 15 bases lying between them. Germline assignment: CDR1 SGHTA and CDR2 FQGNSA. The CDR3 has 14 amino acids. Here the CDR3 reads CASRRQVGGYEQYF. As DNA, the CDR3 is TGTGCCAGCAGACGACAGGTGGGTGGCTACGAGCAGTACTTC.

This clone has just a few counts. V gene TRBV18 combines with J gene TRBJ2-1, with 10 bases fitting TRBD2. The CDR3 extends over 19 amino acids. Germline CDR1 reads KGHSH; CDR2 reads LQKENI. V gave up 3 bases and J gave up 0 bases; unmatched junction bases: 11. The CDR3 nucleotides read TGTGCCAGCTCACCCCTGGGGAGCTCTAGCGGGAGCTCCTACAATGAGCAGTTCTTC. Amino acid sequence: CASSPLGSSSGSSYNEQFF.

The J gene is TRBJ2-1, the V gene TRBV14; no clear D gene. Between the trimmed V and J ends, which lost 0 bases and 7 bases, there was a span of 10 bases. Germline V gives CDR1 SGHDN, CDR2 FVKESK. The CDR3 length is 14 residues. The CDR3 here is CASSQETWRNEQFF. The CDR3 DNA follows: TGTGCCAGCAGCCAAGAAACCTGGCGGAATGAGCAGTTCTTC. The full variable domain, with the rest looked up from reference TRBV14 and TRBJ2-1, is EAGVTQFPSHSVIEKGQTVTLRCDPISGHDNLYWYRRVMGKEIKFLLHFVKESKQDESGMPNNRFLAERTGGTYSTLKVQPAELEDSGVYFCASSQETWRNEQFFGPGTRLTVL.

This clone was found a few times. The chain uses TRBV11-2 and TRBJ2-7; the D gene is possibly TRBD2 (6 bases). Trimming shortened V by 3 bases and J by 6 bases, and 12 bases separated the two germline ends. Germline CDR1 reads SGHAT; CDR2 reads FQNNGV. The CDR3 has 13 amino acids. The CDR3 nucleotides are TGTGCCAGCAGCTTCGGAGGGCGGGGCGAGCAGTACTTC. Protein: CASSFGGRGEQYF.

The chain employs TRBV19 and TRBJ2-7, with a tentative D call TRBD2 (5 bases). The V and J ends lost 5 bases and 4 bases respectively, with 15 bases between them. The germline V gene has CDR1 LNHDA and CDR2 SQIVND (reference sequence). This CDR3 contains 14 residues. In DNA, the CDR3 is TGTGCCAGTAGTGGCCCGTTGGGAGTTTACGAGCAGTACTTC. Translated: CASSGPLGVYEQYF.

The V call is TRBV15, the J call TRBJ1-3; D is possibly TRBD1 (6 bases). Germline values: CDR1 LNHNV, CDR2 YYDKDF (reference sequence). V lost 4 bases and J 0 bases, leaving 16 bases between the germline ends. This CDR3 is 17 amino acids long. CDR3 sequence: CATSKSGETFSGNTIYF. CDR3 in DNA: TGTGCCACCAGCAAATCAGGGGAAACCTTCTCTGGAAACACCATATATTTT.

This clone showed up just a few times. This chain links TRBV6-5 with TRBJ1-1, with 7 bases lining up with TRBD1. CDR1 and CDR2 (germline): MNHEY, SVGAGI. The V and J ends lost 6 bases and 1 base, in that order; junction bases with no gene match: 2. CDR3 length: 13 amino acids. For the CDR3, the DNA is TGTGCCAGCAGACAGGGGTGGAACACTGAAGCTTTCTTT. Protein product: CASRQGWNTEAFF.

This sequence joins TRBV5-6 and TRBJ2-7; 10 positions agree with TRBD2. CDR3 size: 16 residues. The trim removed 4 bases at V and 4 bases at J, leaving 11 bases unmatched. Per the germline V gene, CDR1 is SGHDT and CDR2 is YYEEEE. CDR3 amino acids: CASSHGWLAGAYEQYF. The CDR3 DNA reads as TGTGCCAGCAGCCACGGTTGGCTAGCGGGAGCTTACGAGCAGTACTTC. Full variable domain (remainder filled in from reference TRBV5-6 and TRBJ2-7): DAGVTQSPTHLIKTRGQQVTLRCSPKSGHDTVSWYQQALGQGPQFIFQYYEEEERQRGNFPDRFSGHQFPNYSSELNVNALLLGDSALYLCASSHGWLAGAYEQYFGPGTRLTVT.

This clone was counted between two and nine times. V is TRBV7-9 and J is TRBJ2-5; TRBD2 agrees at 15 bases. The CDR3 has 15 residues. The germline gives CDR1 SEHNR, CDR2 FQNEAQ (reference sequence). The trim removed 5 bases at V and 4 bases at J, leaving 2 bases unmatched. CDR3 in amino acids: CASSEGLAGGETQYF. The CDR3 nucleotides read TGTGCCAGCAGCGAGGGACTAGCGGGGGGAGAGACCCAGTACTTC.

A few counts support this clone. This chain connects TRBV7-8 to TRBJ2-1, with 11 bases matching TRBD2. V lost 5 bases, J lost 4 bases, and 4 bases stayed unmatched. The CDR3 contains 15 residues. CDR1 is SGHVS and CDR2 is FQNEAQ in the germline V gene. The CDR3 spells CASSKGLADYNEQFF. CDR3 coding DNA: TGTGCCAGCAGCAAGGGACTAGCGGATTACAATGAGCAGTTCTTC.

V is TRBV7-3 and J is TRBJ1-1; the match to TRBD1 covers 7 bases. CDR1 and CDR2 (germline): SGHTA, FQGTGA. The CDR3 is 13 residues long. Trimming removed 4 bases from V and 3 bases from J; junction bases left unmatched: 2. The CDR3 protein is CASSSDRDTEAFF. In DNA, the CDR3 is TGTGCCAGCAGCTCCGACAGGGACACTGAAGCTTTCTTT.